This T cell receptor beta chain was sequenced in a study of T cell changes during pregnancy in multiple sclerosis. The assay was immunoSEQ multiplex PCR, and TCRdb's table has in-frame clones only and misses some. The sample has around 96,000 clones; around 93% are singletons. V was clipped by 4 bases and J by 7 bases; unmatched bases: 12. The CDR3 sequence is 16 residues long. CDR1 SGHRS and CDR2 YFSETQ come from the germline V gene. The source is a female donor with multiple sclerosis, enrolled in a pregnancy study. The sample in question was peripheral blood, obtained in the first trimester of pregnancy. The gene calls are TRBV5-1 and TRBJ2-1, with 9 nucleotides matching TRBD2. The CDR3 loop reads CASSIVWAGGPNEQFF. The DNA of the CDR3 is TGCGCCAGCAGCATTGTGTGGGCGGGGGGGCCAAATGAGCAGTTCTTC.